This record concerns one T cell receptor (beta chain) sequence. What it binds is unknown. Trimming stripped 2 bases from V and 2 bases from J, with 12 bases between. Looked up from germline, CDR1 is MNHEY and CDR2 is SVGAGI. CDR3 length: 15 residues. This sample was included in a study of T cells in tuberculosis. Study-wide background: This South African cohort compared adolescents with or without latent tuberculosis against adults with active tuberculosis. Findings and limits, study-wide: Active tuberculosis cases were adults; controls were adolescents. Using the GMM-specific repertoire gave about 90% accuracy versus roughly 70% with motifs. Smaller alpha distances in active tuberculosis partly reflected shorter CDR3-alpha lengths.

TCRdb keeps only in-frame clones here, not all; method: immunoSEQ multiplex PCR. Among some 34,000 clones listed, about 93% were seen once. Source material: PBMCs. This clonotype was obtained from a donor aged 10 to 29 with latent tuberculosis or without tuberculosis infection. The rearrangement uses TRBV6-5 and TRBJ1-2; D gene unclear. In DNA form, the CDR3 reads TGTGCCAGCAGTTACGGGCAGGCCTCCAACTATGGCTACACCTTC. It translates to CASSYGQASNYGYTF.